The next 20 T cell receptor beta chains were all read from a single sample in a study of PD-L1 blockade in urothelial cancer. Time point in this sample: peripheral blood 6 weeks after treatment start. Data came from immunoSEQ multiplex PCR; TCRdb stores just in-frame clones and leaves some out. The data hold around 110,000 clones, with around 89% observed a single time. This specimen was PBMCs, taken around atezolizumab (anti-PD-L1) treatment. The receptors derive from a man aged 60 to 69 with urothelial cancer.

The gene calls are TRBV10-3 and TRBJ1-1; no clear D gene. CDR1 ENHRY and CDR2 SYGVKD come from the germline V gene. V was trimmed by 6 bases and J by 1 base, leaving 12 bases between them. This CDR3 contains 14 residues. This CDR3 reads CAIRGKAGNTEAFF. CDR3 DNA sequence: TGTGCCATCAGGGGCAAAGCTGGGAACACTGAAGCTTTCTTT.

This clone was found once. V gene TRBV10-1 combines with J gene TRBJ1-4; D is undetermined. CDR1 and CDR2 (germline): WNHNN, SYGVQD (reference sequence). V was trimmed by 5 bases and J by 7 bases, leaving 11 bases between them. The CDR3 length is 13 residues. Written as DNA, the CDR3 is TGCGCCAGCAGTACGGGAGGGAGTGAAAAACTGTTTTTT. This encodes CASSTGGSEKLFF.

The genes are TRBV4-3 and TRBJ1-1; D not resolved. This CDR3 contains 14 residues. With 1 base removed from V and 0 bases from J, the gap between germline ends came to 6 bases. Germline V lookup: CDR1 LGHNA, CDR2 YSLEER. In nucleotides, the CDR3 is TGCGCCAGCAGCCAAGCCACACTGAACACTGAAGCTTTCTTT. This sequence encodes CASSQATLNTEAFF.

The chain couples TRBV7-2 to TRBJ2-7; 9 bases agree with TRBD1. CDR1 is SGHTA and CDR2 is FQGNSA in the germline V gene. CDR3 size: 13 residues. With 4 bases clipped from V and 6 bases from J, the junction kept 4 bases outside the gene matches. CDR3 in DNA: TGTGCCAGCAGCTCCCGGGACAGGGCCGAGCAGTACTTC. Protein product: CASSSRDRAEQYF.

The gene calls are TRBV18 and TRBJ1-1; D is uncertain. The germline V gene encodes CDR1 KGHSH and CDR2 LQKENI. The CDR3 runs 15 residues. Trimming left V 0 bases short and J 1 base short, with 9 bases between. CDR3 nucleotides: TGTGCCAGCTCACCACCGTATGGCGGGAACACTGAAGCTTTCTTT. Translating gives CASSPPYGGNTEAFF.

The chain links TRBV4-2 to TRBJ2-5, with 10 bases matching TRBD2. Germline V gene sequence: CDR1 LGHNA, CDR2 YNFKEQ. V shed 1 base and J 5 bases; nucleotides not matched to a gene: 4. This CDR3 spans 15 amino acids. CDR3 bases: TGTGCCAGCAGCCAAGGTCTAGCGGGAGACGAGACCCAGTACTTC. Translation gives CASSQGLAGDETQYF.

This sequence joins TRBV6-5 and TRBJ1-5; 8 bases match TRBD1. J was trimmed by 2 bases and V by 6 bases; bases with no gene match: 6. CDR3 length: 15 residues. Germline loops: CDR1 MNHEY, CDR2 SVGAGI. The CDR3 coding sequence is TGTGCCAGCAGCAGAGACAGGGGAGGCAATCAGCCCCAGCATTTT. Its translation: CASSRDRGGNQPQHF.

The chain uses TRBV5-8 and TRBJ2-5, with 9 nucleotides matching TRBD1. The CDR3 runs 14 residues. With 5 bases clipped from V and 1 base from J, the junction kept 3 bases outside the gene matches. Germline loops: CDR1 SGHTS, CDR2 YDEGEE. Written as DNA, the CDR3 is TGTGCCAGCAGAACGACAGGGGGCCAAGAGACCCAGTACTTC. Its protein product is CASRTTGGQETQYF.

The gene calls are TRBV2 and TRBJ1-1; 8 nucleotides line up with TRBD1. Germline V gene sequence: CDR1 SNHLY, CDR2 FYNNEI. Losses at the gene ends were 7 bases for V and 4 bases for J; bases not matched to a gene: 5. This CDR3 has 13 residues. CDR3 nucleotides: TGTGCCAGCAAAGAACAGGGGGGCACTGAAGCTTTCTTT. This encodes CASKEQGGTEAFF.

This rearrangement joins TRBV12-5 to TRBJ1-1, with TRBD1 matching over 8 bases. J gave up 3 bases and V 2 bases, and 5 bases lay outside the gene matches. This CDR3 spans 15 amino acids. Germline CDR1 reads LGHNT; CDR2 reads FRNRAP. The CDR3 DNA follows: TGTGCTAGTGGTTTGCGAACAGGGGGTGACACTGAAGCTTTCTTT. This gives the protein CASGLRTGGDTEAFF. The whole variable domain, filled in from reference TRBV12-5 and TRBJ1-1, reads DARVTQTPRHKVTEMGQEVTMRCQPILGHNTVFWYRQTMMQGLELLAYFRNRAPLDDSGMPKDRFSAEMPDATLATLKIQPSEPRDSAVYFCASGLRTGGDTEAFFGQGTRLTVV.

The chain couples TRBV19 to TRBJ1-6; TRBD1 aligns across 9 bases. Per germline, CDR1 LNHDA and CDR2 SQIVND (reference sequence). Germline trimming cut 5 bases from V and 6 bases from J; bases unmatched to any gene: 5. CDR3 length: 15 residues. CDR3 sequence: CASSPRQGVNSPLHF. The DNA of the CDR3 is TGTGCCAGTAGTCCACGACAGGGGGTTAATTCACCCCTCCACTTT.

The chain combines TRBV2 with TRBJ2-2; 7 nucleotides align to TRBD2. The germline gives CDR1 SNHLY, CDR2 FYNNEI. The J segment lost 8 bases and the V segment lost 4 bases, leaving 7 bases of the junction unmatched. The CDR3 extends over 14 amino acids. The CDR3 loop is CASSAISGRGELFF. CDR3 nucleotide sequence: TGTGCCAGCAGTGCGATCTCCGGGAGGGGGGAGCTGTTTTTT.

The rearrangement links TRBV28 to TRBJ1-2; 9 positions agree with TRBD1. Germline V gene data show CDR1 as MDHEN and CDR2 as SYDVKM. This CDR3 comprises 15 residues. J gave up 5 bases and V 5 bases, and 9 bases lay outside the gene matches. The CDR3 protein is CASSEGTGLRYGYTF. The CDR3 region has the DNA TGTGCCAGCAGTGAGGGGACAGGGTTGAGATATGGCTACACCTTC.

The V call is TRBV9, the J call TRBJ2-6, with 7 nucleotides matching TRBD1. V was pared by 3 bases and J by 0 bases, with 9 bases of the junction left unmatched. Germline V gives CDR1 SGDLS, CDR2 YYNGEE. The CDR3 loop spans 18 amino acids. The CDR3 loop reads CASSAAGTAYSGANVLTF. CDR3 bases: TGTGCCAGCAGCGCTGCCGGGACAGCCTACTCTGGGGCCAACGTCCTGACTTTC.

The chain uses TRBV9 and TRBJ1-5; D perhaps matches TRBD1 (6 bases). Between the trimmed V and J ends, which lost 2 bases and 7 bases, there was a span of 13 bases. The CDR3 covers 14 residues. Germline values: CDR1 SGDLS, CDR2 YYNGEE. The CDR3 DNA reads as TGTGCCAGCAGCGTGAACAGGGTAGGCCAGCCCCAGCATTTT. Its protein product is CASSVNRVGQPQHF.

This clone was seen a handful of times. In DNA, the CDR3 is TGTGCCAGCAGCTTACCCAGCGGGGCATACAATGAGCAGTTCTTC. This codes for CASSLPSGAYNEQFF. J is TRBJ2-1 and V is TRBV7-2, with TRBD2 identical over 7 bases. The CDR3 contains 15 residues. V was pared by 2 bases and J by 4 bases, with 5 bases of the junction left unmatched. Germline assignment: CDR1 SGHTA and CDR2 FQGNSA.

The rearrangement uses TRBV7-9 and TRBJ1-1; D gene ambiguous. The CDR3 runs 12 residues. The V gene lost 3 bases and the J gene lost 3 bases, with 5 bases spanning the gap. CDR1 is SEHNR and CDR2 is FQNEAQ in the germline V gene (reference sequence). In nucleotides, the CDR3 is TGTGCCAGCAGCTTTCAGGACACTGAAGCTTTCTTT. The encoded protein is CASSFQDTEAFF. Looking up the rest from reference TRBV7-9 and TRBJ1-1 gives the full variable domain: DTGVSQNPRHKITKRGQNVTFRCDPISEHNRLYWYRQTLGQGPEFLTYFQNEAQLEKSRLLSDRFSAERPKGSFSTLEIQRTEQGDSAMYLCASSFQDTEAFFGQGTRLTVV.

About this clone itself: The sample carries other DNA sequences with the same CDR3. The chain links TRBV7-3 to TRBJ2-5; D gene ambiguous. The V gene's germline CDR1 is SGHTA and CDR2 FQGTGA. This CDR3 region has 13 residues. The V end was cut by 2 bases, the J end by 2 bases, with 6 bases between. The CDR3 DNA follows: TGTGCCAGCAGCTTAGGCCCGCAAGAGACCCAGTACTTC. Translated, it gives CASSLGPQETQYF.

Comment on this clone: This sample includes further DNA sequences coding for the same CDR3. The chain is built from TRBV28 and TRBJ1-5; 11 nucleotides align to TRBD1. The CDR3 has 15 amino acids. From germline, CDR1 is MDHEN and CDR2 SYDVKM. V lost 6 bases to trimming and J lost 2 bases; unmatched junction nucleotides: 3. CDR3 protein: CASSLGQGGNQPQHF. The CDR3 DNA reads as TGTGCCAGCAGCTTGGGACAGGGGGGCAATCAGCCCCAGCATTTT.

This clone was seen once. The chain recombines TRBV25-1 with TRBJ2-3; a weak D match, TRBD2 (6 bases). The CDR3 consists of 17 residues. V was pared by 1 base and J by 3 bases, with 17 bases between. Germline V gives CDR1 MGHDK, CDR2 SYGVNS. CDR3 bases: TGTGCCAGCAGTGAATCTCGTACGGGAGCCGGTACAGATACGCAGTATTTT. It translates to CASSESRTGAGTDTQYF.